A single sample gave rise to the 31 T cell receptor beta chains below, sequenced in a study of shared clonotypes between healthy human individuals (dated by TCRdb to 2018 to 2020). Library generation was performed with the immunoSEQ multiplex PCR assay. The clones in this table, taken by TCRdb from immuneACCESS, are in-frame only. Not every clone is retained; where verified, under half of the shortfall comes from an unresolved V gene, and the cause of the rest is unknown. The sample records fewer than 1.4 million clones, 78% of which are singletons. The ten largest clones capture 0.6% to 0.7% of the sample. Source material: memory CD4+ T cells from PBMCs. The cell subset or site label on this specimen signifies: CD45RA-negative fraction. These receptors were collected from a man in his late teens or twenties in good health. Some clones in this sample may be carry-over from other donors' samples.

The chain joins TRBV5-1 to TRBJ1-1, with TRBD1 matching over 7 bases. The germline gives CDR1 SGHRS, CDR2 YFSETQ. The CDR3 is 16 residues long. Trimming cost V 3 bases and J 0 bases; bases outside gene matches: 8. CDR3 sequence: CASSWTTGAMNTEAFF. Here the CDR3 DNA reads TGCGCCAGCAGCTGGACCACAGGGGCCATGAACACTGAAGCTTTCTTT.

This clone occurred a few times. CDR3 region: CATSRDSYRGTDTQYF. The DNA of the CDR3 is TGTGCCACCAGCAGAGATTCCTACCGGGGCACAGATACGCAGTATTTT. This sequence joins TRBV15 and TRBJ2-3, with unresolved D. CDR3 length: 16 residues. Germline lookup yields CDR1 LNHNV and CDR2 YYDKDF (reference sequence). Deletions cut 0 bases from V and 1 base from J, with 11 bases between.

V is TRBV7-6 and J is TRBJ2-2; 12 bases are a match to TRBD2. V shed 3 bases and J 3 bases; nucleotides not matched to a gene: 11. The germline CDR1 and CDR2 sequences are SGHVS and FNYEAQ. CDR3 length: 19 residues. The CDR3 protein is CASSLRASGRALDTGELFF. The CDR3 DNA sequence: TGTGCCAGCAGCTTGCGGGCTAGCGGGAGGGCCCTCGACACCGGGGAGCTGTTTTTT.

The J gene is TRBJ2-3, the V gene TRBV7-8, with D perhaps being TRBD1 or TRBD2 (6 bases each). The CDR3 has 15 amino acids. CDR1 and CDR2 from the germline V gene are SGHVS and FQNEAQ. The V gene lost 2 bases and the J gene lost 6 bases, with 15 bases spanning the gap. The CDR3 region is CASSLRGESSDTQYF. CDR3 coding DNA: TGTGCCAGCAGCTTAAGGGGGGAGAGTTCGGATACGCAGTATTTT.

This clone was observed a few times. The rearrangement uses TRBV4-3 and TRBJ2-7, with TRBD2 matching over 13 bases. This CDR3 has 16 amino acids. Germline CDR1 reads LGHNA; CDR2 reads YSLEER. The V and J ends lost 4 bases and 7 bases, in that order; junction bases with no gene match: 10. This chain's CDR3 is CASSPQLAGGTGEQYF. As DNA, the CDR3 is TGCGCCAGCAGCCCCCAACTAGCGGGAGGGACGGGGGAGCAGTACTTC.

The V and J genes are TRBV5-1 and TRBJ2-7; 9 bases are shared with TRBD2. Germline V CDR1 and CDR2: SGHRS, YFSETQ. The CDR3 is 15 amino acids. Unmatched junction bases numbered 12, after V lost 5 bases and J lost 6 bases. CDR3 sequence: CASRLREGLFFEQYF. The CDR3, as DNA: TGCGCCAGCAGATTGCGGGAGGGCCTGTTTTTCGAGCAGTACTTC.

This rearrangement joins TRBV10-2 to TRBJ2-3; no definite D call. The germline gives CDR1 WSHSY, CDR2 SAAADI. The CDR3 covers 14 residues. The V and J ends lost 6 bases and 3 bases respectively, with 13 bases between them. This CDR3 reads CASSRRWRTDTQYF. CDR3 coding DNA: TGCGCCAGCAGCCGTCGTTGGCGAACAGATACGCAGTATTTT.

Comments on this clone: The sample has other DNA sequences that encode this CDR3 too. The V call is TRBV5-1, the J call TRBJ2-1; 7 bases align to TRBD1. The CDR3 runs to 15 residues. The germline gives CDR1 SGHRS, CDR2 YFSETQ. The ends lost 4 bases at V and 0 bases at J; junction bases unmatched: 4. The CDR3 is CASSPGQSSYNEQFF. The CDR3 region has the DNA TGCGCCAGCAGCCCGGGACAGAGCTCCTACAATGAGCAGTTCTTC.

The DNA for the CDR3 is TGTGCCAGCAGCCAACTACCCACTATTACCTACAATGAGCAGTTCTTC. It is translated as CASSQLPTITYNEQFF. V usage is TRBV14 and J usage is TRBJ2-1; D ambiguous. The CDR3 loop spans 16 amino acids. In germline, CDR1 is SGHDN, CDR2 FVKESK. Trimming removed 2 bases from V and 2 bases from J, with 13 bases in between.

V usage is TRBV11-1 and J usage is TRBJ2-3, with D perhaps TRBD2 (5 bases). Trimming took off 3 bases at V and 6 bases at J, with 10 bases between the two ends. Per germline, CDR1 SGHAT and CDR2 FQDESV (reference sequence). The CDR3 is 13 amino acids. In nucleotides, the CDR3 is TGTGCCAGCAGCTTTAAGGGAGCGGATACGCAGTATTTT. Encoded protein: CASSFKGADTQYF.

The CDR3 reads CASSLDGGGYETQYF. Written as DNA, the CDR3 is TGTGCCAGCAGCTTAGATGGAGGGGGGTATGAGACCCAGTACTTC. The chain recombines TRBV7-2 with TRBJ2-5; tentatively, D is TRBD1 or TRBD2 (6 bases each). The CDR3 runs to 15 residues. Germline V CDR1 and CDR2: SGHTA, FQGNSA. Between the trimmed V and J ends, which lost 1 base and 5 bases, there was a span of 14 bases.

V gene TRBV7-9 combines with J gene TRBJ2-3; 8 positions match TRBD1. This CDR3 comprises 15 residues. V lost 1 base to trimming and J lost 7 bases; unmatched junction nucleotides: 7. Germline assignment: CDR1 SEHNR and CDR2 FQNEAQ (reference sequence). CDR3 region: CASSLGNRGANTQYF. CDR3 DNA sequence: TGTGCCAGCAGCTTAGGCAACAGGGGGGCGAATACGCAGTATTTT.

The rearrangement joins TRBV27 to TRBJ1-1; D not certain. CDR1 is MNHEY, CDR2 SMNVEV, per germline (reference sequence). This CDR3 has 16 residues. Trimming removed 9 bases from V and 3 bases from J, with 23 bases in between. CDR3 protein: CAREASAMSKDTEAFF. The DNA of the CDR3 is TGTGCCAGGGAAGCGTCTGCCATGAGTAAAGACACTGAAGCTTTCTTT.

This rearrangement joins TRBV2 to TRBJ1-5; the D is unclear. Trimming removed 2 bases at V and 5 bases at J, with 4 bases between. Germline V gene lookup returns CDR1 SNHLY and CDR2 FYNNEI. The CDR3 has 12 residues. As DNA, the CDR3 is TGTGCCAGCAGTGAACGGCATCAGCCCCAGCATTTT. It yields the protein CASSERHQPQHF.

V is TRBV6-5 and J is TRBJ1-3; D perhaps matches TRBD1 (6 bases). Looked up from germline, CDR1 is MNHEY and CDR2 is SVGAGI. V lost 7 bases to trimming and J lost 7 bases, with 14 bases between them. The CDR3 contains 13 residues. This chain's CDR3 is CASKTTGTNTIYF. CDR3 bases: TGTGCCAGCAAAACGACAGGAACCAACACCATATATTTT.

The V gene is TRBV18, the J gene TRBJ1-2, with TRBD1 matching over 10 bases. Trimming at V came to 2 bases and at J to 2 bases, leaving 2 bases not matched to a gene. The germline V gene has CDR1 KGHSH and CDR2 LQKENI. The CDR3 consists of 15 residues. The CDR3: CASSPEGQGNYGYTF. CDR3 DNA sequence: TGTGCCAGCTCACCAGAGGGACAGGGGAACTATGGCTACACCTTC. The full variable domain, in which reference TRBV18 and TRBJ1-2 provide the parts outside the CDR3, is NAGVMQNPRHLVRRRGQEARLRCSPMKGHSHVYWYRQLPEEGLKFMVYLQKENIIDESGMPKERFSAEFPKEGPSILRIQQVVRGDSAAYFCASSPEGQGNYGYTFGSGTRLTVV.

This chain connects TRBV28 to TRBJ2-3; 10 positions match TRBD2. The CDR3 contains 14 residues. V trimming: 6 bases; J trimming: 5 bases; junction bases outside the gene matches: 5. Germline V CDR1 and CDR2: MDHEN, SYDVKM. CDR3 sequence: CASRLAGGRDTQYF. As DNA, the CDR3 is TGTGCCAGCAGATTAGCGGGAGGACGAGATACGCAGTATTTT. Supplemented by reference TRBV28 and TRBJ2-3, the full variable domain reads DVKVTQSSRYLVKRTGEKVFLECVQDMDHENMFWYRQDPGLGLRLIYFSYDVKMKEKGDIPEGYSVSREKKERFSLILESASTNQTSMYLCASRLAGGRDTQYFGPGTRLTVL.

The chain has TRBV29-1 and TRBJ2-3, with 8 bases that match TRBD1. Trimming took 1 base from V and 1 from J; bases not matched to a gene: 4. Germline V gene lookup returns CDR1 SQVTM and CDR2 ANQGSEA. The CDR3 extends over 15 amino acids. CDR3 residues: CSVEVGQGGTDTQYF. The CDR3 bases are TGCAGCGTTGAAGTTGGACAGGGTGGCACAGATACGCAGTATTTT.

This chain connects TRBV7-9 to TRBJ2-4, with 7 nucleotides matching TRBD2. In germline, CDR1 is SEHNR, CDR2 FQNEAQ (reference sequence). CDR3 length equals 15 residues. V gave up 4 bases and J gave up 1 base; unmatched junction bases: 4. This CDR3 reads CASSSGGAAKNIQYF. CDR3 coding DNA: TGTGCCAGCAGCTCGGGAGGTGCGGCCAAAAACATTCAGTACTTC.

The V gene is TRBV5-4, the J gene TRBJ1-2, with TRBD1 as a possible D gene (6 bases). CDR1 is SGHNT and CDR2 is YYREEE in the germline V gene (reference sequence). The CDR3 consists of 16 residues. The ends were cut back, 4 bases at V and 1 base at J, with 17 bases in the middle. CDR3 region: CASSPGQSLLNYGYTF. The CDR3 DNA is TGTGCCAGCAGCCCCGGACAGTCCCTCCTTAACTATGGCTACACCTTC.

This sequence joins TRBV19 and TRBJ2-5, with D possibly being TRBD1 (6 bases). This CDR3 is 14 amino acids long. CDR1 and CDR2 (germline): LNHDA, SQIVND (reference sequence). Trimming took off 10 bases at V and 2 bases at J, with 17 bases between the two ends. The CDR3 DNA reads as TGTGCCACTAGGAAGGACAGCGGACAAGAGACCCAGTACTTC. This sequence encodes CATRKDSGQETQYF.

The gene calls are TRBV5-1 and TRBJ2-7; 8 bases align to TRBD2. The germline CDR1 and CDR2 sequences are SGHRS and YFSETQ. Germline trimming cut 4 bases from V and 2 bases from J; bases unmatched to any gene: 14. This CDR3 comprises 17 residues. Here the CDR3 reads CASSRIQSGSAAYEQYF. CDR3 DNA: TGCGCCAGCAGCCGCATACAGAGCGGGAGTGCTGCCTACGAGCAGTACTTC.

This clone appeared a single time. The chain uses TRBV28 and TRBJ2-1; D is uncertain. The germline CDR1 and CDR2 sequences are MDHEN and SYDVKM. The germline V and J ends were trimmed by 4 bases and 9 bases, with 4 bases remaining between them. This CDR3 has 10 residues. The CDR3 sequence: CASSSFEQFF. CDR3 DNA sequence: TGTGCCAGCAGTTCTTTTGAGCAGTTCTTC.

The genes are TRBV9 and TRBJ2-1; D perhaps matches TRBD1 (6 bases). Per germline, CDR1 SGDLS and CDR2 YYNGEE. CDR3 size: 15 residues. Between the trimmed V and J ends, which lost 3 bases and 0 bases, there was a span of 10 bases. The CDR3 bases are TGTGCCAGCAGCGACAGGGCGAGCTCCTACAATGAGCAGTTCTTC. Its protein product is CASSDRASSYNEQFF.

The chain recombines TRBV7-8 with TRBJ2-1; the D is unclear. The germline CDR1 and CDR2 sequences are SGHVS and FQNEAQ. The CDR3 runs 12 residues. The V end lost 1 base, the J end lost 6 bases, and 4 bases lay between the germline ends. Written as DNA, the CDR3 is TGTGCCAGCAGCTTAGGGCTCAATGAGCAGTTCTTC. Translated: CASSLGLNEQFF.

The sample holds one count of this clone. The genes are TRBV4-2 and TRBJ2-1; 9 bases line up with TRBD2. The CDR3 consists of 21 residues. The ends lost 1 base at V and 0 bases at J; junction bases unmatched: 16. CDR1 LGHNA and CDR2 YNFKEQ come from the germline V gene. This chain's CDR3 is CASSQARVGWSGRSSYNEQFF. The CDR3 nucleotides are TGTGCCAGCAGCCAAGCAAGGGTGGGATGGAGCGGGAGGAGCTCCTACAATGAGCAGTTCTTC.

This chain connects TRBV7-9 to TRBJ2-7; 8 bases fit TRBD1. V dropped 5 bases and J dropped 3; count of bases not matched to a gene: 6. The CDR3 is 14 amino acids. CDR1 and CDR2 (germline): SEHNR, FQNEAQ (reference sequence). The CDR3 loop reads CASSAGTGLYEQYF. The CDR3, as DNA: TGTGCCAGCAGCGCAGGGACAGGCCTCTACGAGCAGTACTTC.

The chain is built from TRBV29-1 and TRBJ1-2; TRBD1 might be the D (5 bases). The CDR3 covers 11 residues. The V end lost 8 bases, the J end lost 7 bases, and 14 bases lay between the germline ends. CDR1 and CDR2 (germline): SQVTM, ANQGSEA. The CDR3 protein is CSSGGVGGYTF. Written as DNA, the CDR3 is TGCAGCTCCGGAGGGGTGGGTGGCTACACCTTC.

Notes on this clone: The same CDR3 can be traced to other DNA sequences in this sample. The V call is TRBV2, the J call TRBJ2-5; D gene ambiguous. CDR1 is SNHLY and CDR2 is FYNNEI in the germline V gene. Between the trimmed V and J ends, which lost 3 bases and 2 bases, there was a span of 4 bases. The CDR3 is 12 amino acids. The CDR3 region has the DNA TGTGCCAGCAGTGAGAGGCAAGAGACCCAGTACTTC. Translating it yields CASSERQETQYF.

The genes are TRBV9 and TRBJ2-2, with D tentatively TRBD1 (6 bases). This CDR3 comprises 14 residues. From germline, CDR1 is SGDLS and CDR2 YYNGEE. Between the trimmed V and J ends, which lost 0 bases and 6 bases, there was a span of 9 bases. This CDR3 is CASSVEGVPGELFF. The CDR3 DNA sequence: TGTGCCAGCAGCGTAGAGGGGGTCCCCGGGGAGCTGTTTTTT. Filled out from reference TRBV9 and TRBJ2-2, the complete variable domain reads DSGVTQTPKHLITATGQRVTLRCSPRSGDLSVYWYQQSLDQGLQFLIQYYNGEERAKGNILERFSAQQFPDLHSELNLSSLELGDSALYFCASSVEGVPGELFFGEGSRLTVL.

In nucleotides, the CDR3 is TGTGCCAGCAGCTTGAGTGGGGGCAGCGAGCAGTACTTC. Translating it yields CASSLSGGSEQYF. The chain recombines TRBV5-6 with TRBJ2-7, with D perhaps matching TRBD1 (6 bases). The V gene's germline CDR1 is SGHDT and CDR2 YYEEEE. The ends were cut back, 1 base at V and 6 bases at J, with 11 bases in the middle. The CDR3 covers 13 residues. The variable domain in full, completed from reference TRBV5-6 and TRBJ2-7, reads DAGVTQSPTHLIKTRGQQVTLRCSPKSGHDTVSWYQQALGQGPQFIFQYYEEEERQRGNFPDRFSGHQFPNYSSELNVNALLLGDSALYLCASSLSGGSEQYFGPGTRLTVT.